Presented here are 29 T cell receptor beta chains from one specimen sequenced in a study of OX40 agonist ivuxolimab in advanced cancers. This table comes from immunoSEQ multiplex PCR, and its TCRdb copy is limited to in-frame clones, with some not included. The data contain about 50,000 clones, roughly nine tenths of them singletons. Sequences were derived from CD4+ or CD8+ T cells sorted from blood, sampled in a trial of the OX40 agonist ivuxolimab. The receptor source for this set is an adult with an advanced solid tumor such as melanoma, head and neck, liver or kidney cancer.

This rearrangement joins TRBV7-2 to TRBJ2-7, with 8 bases matching TRBD1. The germline gives CDR1 SGHTA, CDR2 FQGNSA. This CDR3 has 15 amino acids. After removal of 5 bases from V and 4 bases from J, the junction contained 10 bases not matched to a gene. The CDR3, as DNA: TGTGCCAGCAGCGACCCCGGGACAGGACTTTACGAGCAGTACTTC. Its translation is CASSDPGTGLYEQYF.

The chain combines TRBV9 with TRBJ2-1, with TRBD1 matching over 11 bases. Unmatched junction bases numbered 11, after V lost 2 bases and J lost 7 bases. CDR3 length: 17 residues. Germline assignment: CDR1 SGDLS and CDR2 YYNGEE. The CDR3 is CASSVAGGQGAGNEQFF. The CDR3 nucleotides read TGTGCCAGCAGCGTCGCCGGTGGACAGGGGGCGGGGAATGAGCAGTTCTTC.

This clone was recorded a few times. Other DNA sequences in the sample encode the same CDR3. This chain connects TRBV5-4 to TRBJ2-5; 12 nucleotides match TRBD2. The trim removed 2 bases at V and 0 bases at J, leaving 2 bases unmatched. Germline V gene lookup returns CDR1 SGHNT and CDR2 YYREEE (reference sequence). CDR3 size: 16 residues. This CDR3 reads CASSLGLAGNQETQYF. DNA of the CDR3: TGTGCCAGCAGCTTAGGACTAGCGGGGAACCAAGAGACCCAGTACTTC.

The gene calls are TRBV5-4 and TRBJ1-2; D remains ambiguous. Germline-derived CDR1 and CDR2 are SGHNT and YYREEE (reference sequence). The CDR3 runs to 13 residues. CDR3 sequence: CAIQSPAGYGYTF. The CDR3 DNA is TGTGCAATTCAGTCCCCAGCGGGCTATGGCTACACCTTC.

This rearrangement joins TRBV7-9 to TRBJ2-7, with 10 bases identical to TRBD2. CDR1 is SEHNR, CDR2 FQNEAQ, per germline (reference sequence). V lost 8 bases and J lost 0; bases outside the gene matches: 7. This CDR3 is built from 15 residues. The CDR3, as DNA: TGTGCCAGCGGAACTAGCGGGGTGAGCTCCTACGAGCAGTACTTC. It specifies CASGTSGVSSYEQYF. Full variable domain (remainder filled in from reference TRBV7-9 and TRBJ2-7): DTGVSQNPRHKITKRGQNVTFRCDPISEHNRLYWYRQTLGQGPEFLTYFQNEAQLEKSRLLSDRFSAERPKGSFSTLEIQRTEQGDSAMYLCASGTSGVSSYEQYFGPGTRLTVT.

The chain links TRBV30 to TRBJ2-7; TRBD1 matches at 8 bases. Germline V CDR1 and CDR2: GTSNPN, SVGIG (reference sequence). J was trimmed by 1 base and V by 0 bases; bases with no gene match: 2. CDR3 length equals 14 residues. The CDR3 reads CAWSVRQGSYEQYF. The CDR3 region has the DNA TGTGCCTGGAGTGTAAGACAGGGGTCCTACGAGCAGTACTTC.

The chain combines TRBV5-1 with TRBJ2-3; D is perhaps TRBD2 (6 bases). V lost 0 bases, J lost 3 bases, and 11 bases lay in between. This CDR3 spans 15 amino acids. Germline V CDR1 and CDR2: SGHRS, YFSETQ. Here the CDR3 reads CASSLADRGTDTQYF. CDR3 coding DNA: TGCGCCAGCAGCTTGGCCGACCGGGGGACAGATACGCAGTATTTT. Full variable domain (outside the CDR3, taken from reference TRBV5-1 and TRBJ2-3): KAGVTQTPRYLIKTRGQQVTLSCSPISGHRSVSWYQQTPGQGLQFLFEYFSETQRNKGNFPGRFSGRQFSNSRSEMNVSTLELGDSALYLCASSLADRGTDTQYFGPGTRLTVL.

The chain has TRBV2 and TRBJ1-1; no clear D gene. Deletions cut 4 bases from V and 1 base from J, with 7 bases between. The CDR3 length is 13 residues. Germline loops: CDR1 SNHLY, CDR2 FYNNEI. CDR3 loop: CASSAEANTEAFF. For the CDR3, the DNA is TGTGCCAGCAGTGCAGAGGCGAACACTGAAGCTTTCTTT.

V gene TRBV30 combines with J gene TRBJ1-2, with D hard to call. Germline assignment: CDR1 GTSNPN and CDR2 SVGIG (reference sequence). The V end lost 0 bases, the J end lost 8 bases, and 13 bases lay between the germline ends. CDR3 length equals 13 residues. The CDR3 coding sequence is TGTGCCTGGAGTGTACGTGGCAGAAGGGGCTACACCTTC. It yields the protein CAWSVRGRRGYTF. The full variable domain, its missing parts supplied by reference TRBV30 and TRBJ1-2, is SQTIHQWPATLVQPVGSPLSLECTVEGTSNPNLYWYRQAAGRGLQLLFYSVGIGQISSEVPQNLSASRPQDRQFILSSKKLLLSDSGFYLCAWSVRGRRGYTFGSGTRLTVV.

The genes are TRBV5-1 and TRBJ2-3; possibly TRBD2 for D (6 bases). Trimming took off 2 bases at V and 4 bases at J, with 8 bases between the two ends. Germline CDR1 SGHRS, CDR2 YFSETQ. This CDR3 is built from 13 residues. The CDR3 DNA is TGCGCCAGCAGCTTCGGAGGGGCAGATACGCAGTATTTT. Encoded protein: CASSFGGADTQYF.

This chain joins TRBV4-3 and TRBJ2-5; 10 bases match TRBD2. The CDR3 covers 15 residues. Trimming at V came to 0 bases and at J to 3 bases, leaving 1 base not matched to a gene. The germline CDR1 and CDR2 sequences are LGHNA and YSLEER. The CDR3 protein is CASSQDLAGEETQYF. In DNA, the CDR3 is TGCGCCAGCAGCCAAGACCTAGCGGGGGAAGAGACCCAGTACTTC.

This rearrangement joins TRBV12-5 to TRBJ2-1; TRBD2 agrees at 11 bases. Germline V CDR1 and CDR2: LGHNT, FRNRAP. This CDR3 has 16 residues. Losses at the gene ends were 0 bases for V and 10 bases for J; bases not matched to a gene: 8. The CDR3 region has the DNA TGTGCTAGTGGTTTGGTAAGTGCGCTAGCGGGAGGCGAGCAGTTCTTC. Amino acid sequence: CASGLVSALAGGEQFF.

The chain couples TRBV6-6 to TRBJ1-1; the D is unclear. Germline values: CDR1 MNHNY, CDR2 SVGAGI (reference sequence). This CDR3 comprises 12 residues. V lost 6 bases to trimming and J lost 1 base, with 6 bases between them. The DNA for the CDR3 is TGTGCCAGCAGAAGGGAGAACACTGAAGCTTTCTTT. Its translation: CASRRENTEAFF.

J is TRBJ1-3 and V is TRBV5-1, with 8 bases matching TRBD1. The CDR3 contains 15 residues. The J segment lost 4 bases and the V segment lost 4 bases, leaving 7 bases of the junction unmatched. Per germline, CDR1 SGHRS and CDR2 YFSETQ. CDR3 DNA sequence: TGCGCCAGCAGCCCGTCAGGGGGCCGAGGAAACACCATATATTTT. Translated, it gives CASSPSGGRGNTIYF.

The rearrangement uses TRBV9 and TRBJ2-3; 11 bases align to TRBD2. The CDR3 is 17 amino acids. V gave up 7 bases and J gave up 6 bases; unmatched junction bases: 16. Germline V gene sequence: CDR1 SGDLS, CDR2 YYNGEE. The CDR3 DNA follows: TGTGCCAGCTCGGCACTAGCGGGGGCTAAGGGCCTCGATACGCAGTATTTT. Protein: CASSALAGAKGLDTQYF.

The chain carries TRBV5-1 and TRBJ2-1; 9 bases agree with TRBD2. The germline V gene encodes CDR1 SGHRS and CDR2 YFSETQ. This CDR3 has 16 residues. Trimming removed 4 bases from V and 7 bases from J; junction bases left unmatched: 12. In DNA, the CDR3 is TGCGCCAGCAGCGTGGGGGGGCTAGCGGGAATTAATGAGCAGTTCTTC. This translates into CASSVGGLAGINEQFF. Based on the CDR3 plus reference TRBV5-1 and TRBJ2-1, the full variable domain is KAGVTQTPRYLIKTRGQQVTLSCSPISGHRSVSWYQQTPGQGLQFLFEYFSETQRNKGNFPGRFSGRQFSNSRSEMNVSTLELGDSALYLCASSVGGLAGINEQFFGPGTRLTVL.

The chain carries TRBV6-6 and TRBJ2-4, with 7 bases that match TRBD1. Germline loops: CDR1 MNHNY, CDR2 SVGAGI (reference sequence). This CDR3 spans 14 amino acids. J was trimmed by 7 bases and V by 4 bases; bases with no gene match: 7. The DNA for the CDR3 is TGTGCCAGCAGTTTCACCGGGACAGAGAACATTCAGTACTTC. Its protein product is CASSFTGTENIQYF.

The chain has TRBV10-3 and TRBJ2-1; 13 bases match TRBD2. The V and J ends lost 5 bases and 1 base, in that order; junction bases with no gene match: 5. The V gene's germline CDR1 is ENHRY and CDR2 SYGVKD. The length of the CDR3 is 17 residues. The CDR3 loop reads CAISRLAGGESYNEQFF. CDR3 nucleotides: TGTGCCATCAGTCGACTAGCGGGGGGCGAGTCCTACAATGAGCAGTTCTTC.

The genes are TRBV29-1 and TRBJ1-2; 8 positions agree with TRBD1. The CDR3 extends over 12 amino acids. V gave up 2 bases and J gave up 6 bases; unmatched junction bases: 2. Germline-derived CDR1 and CDR2 are SQVTM and ANQGSEA. The CDR3 region has the DNA TGCAGCGTTGAAAGGACAGGGCATGGCTACACCTTC. Translated, it gives CSVERTGHGYTF.

V usage is TRBV19 and J usage is TRBJ1-5; TRBD1 matches at 9 bases. The CDR3 is 14 amino acids. Germline V gene lookup returns CDR1 LNHDA and CDR2 SQIVND (reference sequence). The V segment lost 9 bases and the J segment 4 bases; nucleotides outside the gene matches: 7. The DNA for the CDR3 is TGTGCCAGCCAAGTCGGGACAGGGAATCAGCCCCAGCATTTT. Protein sequence: CASQVGTGNQPQHF.

The chain recombines TRBV5-8 with TRBJ2-2; D tentatively reads TRBD1 or TRBD2 (6 bases each). Trimming left V 4 bases short and J 6 bases short, with 16 bases between. The CDR3 is 15 residues long. Germline V CDR1 and CDR2: SGHTS, YDEGEE. CDR3 DNA sequence: TGTGCCAGCAGCCAACAGGGACTGGTAGCCGGGGAGCTGTTTTTT. Residues: CASSQQGLVAGELFF.

This clone has only one observation. This chain uses TRBV5-1 with TRBJ1-1, with D unresolved. The germline CDR1 and CDR2 sequences are SGHRS and YFSETQ. The CDR3 is 14 residues long. Trimming left V 0 bases short and J 6 bases short, with 12 bases between. CDR3 protein: CASSLARVGSEAFF. The DNA for the CDR3 is TGCGCCAGCAGCTTGGCGAGGGTGGGATCTGAAGCTTTCTTT.

The V gene is TRBV10-2, the J gene TRBJ1-1, with 8 nucleotides matching TRBD1. Germline values: CDR1 WSHSY, CDR2 SAAADI. The CDR3 is 14 amino acids. J gave up 4 bases and V 5 bases, and 6 bases lay outside the gene matches. CDR3 loop: CASSKTGGGTEAFF. DNA for the CDR3: TGCGCCAGCAGTAAAACAGGGGGGGGCACTGAAGCTTTCTTT.

V is TRBV5-1 and J is TRBJ2-5; 11 bases are a match to TRBD1. Germline V gene data show CDR1 as SGHRS and CDR2 as YFSETQ. V lost 3 bases, J lost 5 bases, and 6 bases stayed unmatched. CDR3 size: 15 residues. The CDR3 DNA reads as TGCGCCAGCAGCTCCGGGACAGGGGGTGGGGAGACCCAGTACTTC. It translates to CASSSGTGGGETQYF.

This chain joins TRBV27 and TRBJ1-5; 9 bases match TRBD1. With 2 bases clipped from V and 0 bases from J, the junction kept 8 bases outside the gene matches. This CDR3 has 18 amino acids. CDR1 and CDR2 (germline): MNHEY, SMNVEV (reference sequence). The DNA for the CDR3 is TGTGCCAGCAGTTTAGAGGGACAGGGTTTCGATAGCAATCAGCCCCAGCATTTT. Translating it yields CASSLEGQGFDSNQPQHF.

The chain links TRBV4-3 to TRBJ1-2, with D unresolved. The CDR3 consists of 13 residues. With 0 bases removed from V and 6 bases from J, the gap between germline ends came to 8 bases. Per the germline V gene, CDR1 is LGHNA and CDR2 is YSLEER. CDR3 loop: CASSQDLWDGYTF. DNA for the CDR3: TGCGCCAGCAGCCAAGATTTGTGGGATGGCTACACCTTC.

This clone was counted only a few times. The CDR3 spells CASSQDLGALGTDTQYF. As DNA, the CDR3 is TGTGCCAGCAGCCAAGATCTGGGTGCATTGGGGACAGATACGCAGTATTTT. This sequence joins TRBV4-2 and TRBJ2-3; unclear D gene. The V end was cut by 0 bases, the J end by 3 bases, with 16 bases between. This CDR3 spans 17 amino acids. Looked up from germline, CDR1 is LGHNA and CDR2 is YNFKEQ.

The table lists this clone with a few counts. The V gene is TRBV2, the J gene TRBJ1-2, with D unclear. In germline, CDR1 is SNHLY, CDR2 FYNNEI. The CDR3 spans 12 residues. V was pared by 3 bases and J by 8 bases, with 10 bases between. CDR3 amino acids: CASSDPSGGYTF. Here the CDR3 DNA reads TGTGCCAGCAGTGATCCCTCGGGCGGCTACACCTTC.

The chain combines TRBV29-1 with TRBJ2-7; TRBD1 agrees at 7 bases. V gave up 6 bases and J gave up 3 bases; unmatched junction bases: 8. This CDR3 has 13 residues. CDR1 is SQVTM and CDR2 is ANQGSEA in the germline V gene. This CDR3 is CSVGDRADYEQYF. DNA for the CDR3: TGCAGCGTAGGCGACAGGGCCGACTACGAGCAGTACTTC.